These 6 T cell receptor beta chains share one sample of origin, sequenced in a study of PD-L1 blockade in urothelial cancer. Time point reported: pretreatment peripheral blood. The assay was immunoSEQ multiplex PCR, and TCRdb's table has in-frame clones only and misses some. The sample shows about 43,000 clones, approximately 80% of them seen only once. The specimen was PBMCs, collected around atezolizumab (anti-PD-L1) treatment. The source of these receptors is a man between 60 and 70 years old with urothelial cancer.

The chain is built from TRBV5-4 and TRBJ2-3, with D maybe TRBD2 (6 bases). CDR1 SGHNT and CDR2 YYREEE come from the germline V gene (reference sequence). Trimming took off 4 bases at V and 9 bases at J, with 24 bases between the two ends. The CDR3 loop spans 16 amino acids. The CDR3 DNA reads as TGTGCCAGCAGCCCCCGGAGGGACGGTACCATGTTCACGCAGTATTTT. It translates to CASSPRRDGTMFTQYF.

The V call is TRBV10-3, the J call TRBJ2-2; 10 nucleotides agree with TRBD1. CDR3 length equals 15 residues. V gave up 6 bases and J gave up 4 bases; unmatched junction bases: 5. Germline CDR1 and CDR2: ENHRY and SYGVKD. The CDR3, as DNA: TGTGCCATCAGGCAGAGACAGGGGGCCACCGGGGAGCTGTTTTTT. Its translation is CAIRQRQGATGELFF.

The chain joins TRBV28 to TRBJ1-5; 8 positions agree with TRBD1. CDR1 is MDHEN, CDR2 SYDVKM, per germline. The trim removed 6 bases at V and 4 bases at J, leaving 8 bases unmatched. The CDR3 runs 15 residues. Here the CDR3 reads CASRPMGTGNQPQHF. CDR3 sequence (DNA): TGTGCCAGCAGGCCTATGGGGACAGGTAATCAGCCCCAGCATTTT.

This clone was seen only a few times. This rearrangement joins TRBV6-5 to TRBJ1-2; no firm D call. V gave up 5 bases and J gave up 4 bases, with 11 bases separating them. The V gene's germline CDR1 is MNHEY and CDR2 SVGAGI. The CDR3 contains 13 residues. CDR3 sequence reads: CASSTSQAYGYTF. The CDR3, as DNA: TGTGCCAGCAGTACTTCTCAGGCCTATGGCTACACCTTC.

The J gene is TRBJ2-5, the V gene TRBV11-2, with 7 bases that match TRBD1. The CDR3 consists of 14 residues. The germline CDR1 and CDR2 sequences are SGHAT and FQNNGV. V dropped 1 base and J dropped 5; count of bases not matched to a gene: 4. The CDR3 nucleotides are TGTGCCAGCAGCTTAGGAGGGGGCGGGGAGACCCAGTACTTC. It yields the protein CASSLGGGGETQYF.

The J gene is TRBJ1-1, the V gene TRBV6-5; D not resolved. This CDR3 is built from 12 residues. V shed 0 bases and J shed 4 bases, with 3 bases lying between them. Germline loops: CDR1 MNHEY, CDR2 SVGAGI. CDR3 DNA sequence: TGTGCCAGCAGTTACTCGCGCACTGAAGCTTTCTTT. The encoded protein is CASSYSRTEAFF.